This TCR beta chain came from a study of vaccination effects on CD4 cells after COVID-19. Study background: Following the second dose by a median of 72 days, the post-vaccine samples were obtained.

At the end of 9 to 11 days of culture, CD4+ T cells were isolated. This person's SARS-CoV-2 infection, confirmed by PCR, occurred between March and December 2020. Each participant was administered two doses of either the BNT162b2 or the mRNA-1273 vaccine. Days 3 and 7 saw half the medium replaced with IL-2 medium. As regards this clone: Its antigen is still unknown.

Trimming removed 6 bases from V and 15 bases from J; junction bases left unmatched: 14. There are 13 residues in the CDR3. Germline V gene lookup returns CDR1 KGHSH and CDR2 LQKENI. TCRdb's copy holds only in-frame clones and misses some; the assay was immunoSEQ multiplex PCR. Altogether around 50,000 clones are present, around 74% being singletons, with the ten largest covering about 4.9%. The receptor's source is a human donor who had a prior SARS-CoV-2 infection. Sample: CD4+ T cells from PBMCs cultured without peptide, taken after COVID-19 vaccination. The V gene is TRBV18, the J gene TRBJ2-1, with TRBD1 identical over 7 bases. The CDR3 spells CASSQQRTGHPFF. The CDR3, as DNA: TGTGCCAGCTCCCAACAAAGGACAGGCCATCCGTTCTTC.